This note documents a single TCR beta chain sequence. Its antigen is unidentified. MiXCR was run by TCRdb on the reads, yielding one entry per CDR3 protein. This sample has around 100,000 distinct CDR3 sequences; 30% occur once, and the top ten carry 41%. This sample was included in a study of T cell repertoires in cytomegalovirus infection. Study-level results: In two of eight donors, the top clonotype was HLA-C-restricted CMV-specific.

This clonotype originated in a human donor in good health (CMV status not recorded). Some clones in this sample may be carry-over from other donors' samples. The sample here was CD8+ T cells from cultured PBMCs, taken from culture after CMV antigen stimulation.

CDR3 DNA: TGTGCCATCAGTGAGTCGGAGAGGGACAGTAACTATGGCTACACCTTC. Protein sequence: CAISESERDSNYGYTF. The V gene is TRBV10-3, the J gene TRBJ1-2; TRBD1 agrees at 7 bases. The ends lost 0 bases at V and 1 base at J; junction bases unmatched: 5. Per germline, CDR1 ENHRY and CDR2 SYGVKD. This CDR3 has 16 residues.